The source of this TCR beta chain is a study of T cells after yellow fever vaccination. A single record per CDR3 protein comes from TCRdb applying MiXCR to the 5' RACE reads. The sample consists of more than 300,000 distinct CDR3 sequences, about 10% of them appearing once. This clonotype was picked up a small number of times. The CDR3 length is 16 residues. The V gene end was trimmed by 7 bases and the J gene end by 6 bases; junction bases not matched to a gene: 15. The V and J genes are TRBV12-3 or TRBV12-4 and TRBJ2-1, with 7 bases identical to TRBD1. The sequencing here drew on CD4+ T cells sorted from PBMCs, taken 45 days after the yellow fever booster vaccination. This TCR was recovered from a man aged 18 to 29 who received the YFV17D yellow fever vaccine. CDR3 in amino acids: CASTLAQGGFINEQFF. The CDR3 DNA follows: TGTGCCAGCACCCTCGCCCAAGGGGGCTTTATCAATGAGCAGTTCTTC.